This T cell receptor beta chain emerged from a study of vaccination and CD4 T cells after COVID-19. Study as a whole: Investigators stimulated cells with overlapping spike peptides drawn from SARS-CoV-2, HCoV-NL63, HCoV-OC43 and HCoV-229E.

Researchers used the Oncomine TCR Beta short-read assay to sequence DNA from cultured CD4+ T cells. One entry per CDR3 protein results from TCRdb running MiXCR on the PCR reads. The table records about 14,000 distinct CDR3 sequences, roughly 24% of them present only once. The V end was cut by 1 base, the J end by 4 bases, with 13 bases between. This CDR3 comprises 15 residues. Per germline, CDR1 SEHNR and CDR2 FQNEAQ (reference sequence). This clonotype appeared a few times. Its specificity is not known. The treatment: roughly ten-day PBMC culture with coronavirus spike peptide pools or control peptides (ViraFEST assay). Culture of approximately 2 million PBMCs per well took place with around 10 IU/ml IL-2 and 8 to 10 ug/ml peptide pools.

This TCR came from a human donor who had recovered from COVID-19. The rearrangement links TRBV7-9 to TRBJ2-5; tentative D call: TRBD1 (5 bases). This material consisted of CD4+ T cells from blood, cultured in vitro, taken after SARS-CoV-2 vaccination. CDR3 coding DNA: TGTGCCAGCAGCTTAGGGGGCAGGGTAACAGAGACCCAGTACTTC. This codes for CASSLGGRVTETQYF.